Following are 26 T cell receptor beta chains from one sample sequenced in a study of T cells in tuberculosis. Sequencing used immunoSEQ multiplex PCR; TCRdb keeps in-frame clones, though not all of them. Altogether tens of thousands of clones are present, under 95% being singletons, with the ten largest covering approximately 7.6%. What was sequenced was PBMCs. The source of these receptors is a donor aged 10 to 29 with latent tuberculosis or without tuberculosis infection. Some clones in this sample may be carry-over from other donors' samples.

This CDR3 is CASSVGGGSGNEQFF. The CDR3 nucleotides are TGTGCCAGCAGCGTAGGGGGAGGCTCAGGCAATGAGCAGTTCTTC. The V and J genes are TRBV9 and TRBJ2-1, with D maybe TRBD2 (6 bases). Germline assignment: CDR1 SGDLS and CDR2 YYNGEE. The CDR3 spans 15 residues. V lost 0 bases, J lost 6 bases, and 13 bases lay in between.

The genes are TRBV10-3 and TRBJ1-6, with D perhaps matching TRBD1 (5 bases). In germline, CDR1 is ENHRY, CDR2 SYGVKD. This CDR3 region has 14 residues. Trimming removed 5 bases at V and 6 bases at J, with 11 bases between. The CDR3 region is CAISPGLGNSPLHF. The DNA for the CDR3 is TGTGCCATCAGTCCAGGGTTGGGTAATTCACCCCTCCACTTT.

J is TRBJ2-1 and V is TRBV7-7; tentative D call: TRBD2 (6 bases). Germline assignment: CDR1 SSHAT and CDR2 FNYEAQ (reference sequence). This CDR3 has 15 amino acids. V lost 8 bases, J lost 5 bases, and 19 bases lay in between. The CDR3 coding sequence is TGTGCCAGCCGACCAATGCTAGCGAAAAACAATGAGCAGTTCTTC. Translating gives CASRPMLAKNNEQFF.

V and J are TRBV6-1 and TRBJ1-1; no clear D gene. Germline assignment: CDR1 MNHNS and CDR2 SASEGT. The CDR3 has 15 residues. The V gene lost 7 bases and the J gene lost 0 bases, with 15 bases spanning the gap. In nucleotides, the CDR3 is TGTGCCAGCACGACGGCGGGCGATATGAACACTGAAGCTTTCTTT. Translation: CASTTAGDMNTEAFF.

The CDR3 sequence is CASKSQFPGLAGHPSYEQYF. The CDR3 DNA reads TGTGCCAGCAAATCCCAGTTTCCGGGACTAGCGGGGCACCCCTCCTACGAGCAGTACTTC. The chain recombines TRBV28 with TRBJ2-7; TRBD2 aligns across 13 bases. The V gene's germline CDR1 is MDHEN and CDR2 SYDVKM. V lost 7 bases, J lost 0 bases, and 18 bases stayed unmatched. CDR3 length equals 20 residues.

The CDR3 is CASSQAAWYEQYF. DNA for the CDR3: TGTGCCAGCAGCCAAGCAGCGTGGTACGAGCAGTACTTC. The V and J genes are TRBV14 and TRBJ2-7; D ambiguous. Trimming cost V 1 base and J 4 bases, with 8 bases left between them. CDR1 is SGHDN and CDR2 is FVKESK in the germline V gene. The CDR3 has 13 residues.

The gene calls are TRBV2 and TRBJ2-7, with no clear D. Germline V gene sequence: CDR1 SNHLY, CDR2 FYNNEI. The CDR3 totals 13 residues. V lost 6 bases and J lost 8, with 17 bases in between. CDR3 DNA sequence: TGTGCCAGCAGGTTACCAGGTCTCAGCAAGCAGTACTTC. This gives the protein CASRLPGLSKQYF.

V is TRBV19 and J is TRBJ2-1, with 9 bases that match TRBD2. Trimming removed 5 bases from V and 5 bases from J; junction bases left unmatched: 4. The CDR3 has 14 amino acids. CDR1 is LNHDA and CDR2 is SQIVND in the germline V gene (reference sequence). The CDR3 DNA reads as TGTGCCAGTAGTGCCTTAGCGGGAGACAATGAGCAGTTCTTC. Protein: CASSALAGDNEQFF. Full variable domain (rest looked up from reference TRBV19 and TRBJ2-1): DGGITQSPKYLFRKEGQNVTLSCEQNLNHDAMYWYRQDPGQGLRLIYYSQIVNDFQKGDIAEGYSVSREKKESFPLTVTSAQKNPTAFYLCASSALAGDNEQFFGPGTRLTVL.

V is TRBV27 and J is TRBJ2-3; the D is unclear. The CDR3 spans 11 residues. V dropped 6 bases and J dropped 2 bases, with 3 bases sitting between them. The V gene's germline CDR1 is MNHEY and CDR2 SMNVEV (reference sequence). The CDR3 region is CASRYTDTQYF. The DNA for the CDR3 is TGTGCCAGCAGGTACACAGATACGCAGTATTTT.

The V call is TRBV27, the J call TRBJ1-1; a weak D match, TRBD1 (6 bases). From germline, CDR1 is MNHEY and CDR2 SMNVEV (reference sequence). V shed 4 bases and J shed 3 bases, with 9 bases lying between them. This CDR3 is 13 amino acids long. In DNA, the CDR3 is TGTGCCAGCAGTTACAGGGAGTACACTGAAGCTTTCTTT. Protein: CASSYREYTEAFF.

Turning to this clone: The same CDR3 is also encoded by other DNA sequences in this sample. The CDR3 protein is CASSYSSGGGELFF. The DNA for the CDR3 is TGTGCCAGCAGTTACTCGTCCGGGGGCGGGGAGCTGTTTTTT. The V gene is TRBV6-5, the J gene TRBJ2-2; D perhaps matches TRBD2 (6 bases). Germline CDR1 reads MNHEY; CDR2 reads SVGAGI. CDR3 length equals 14 residues. Trimming took 0 bases from V and 7 from J, leaving 9 bases between them.

V gene TRBV27 combines with J gene TRBJ1-5; 9 bases line up with TRBD1. V dropped 6 bases and J dropped 4; count of bases not matched to a gene: 7. This CDR3 is built from 15 residues. The germline gives CDR1 MNHEY, CDR2 SMNVEV (reference sequence). The CDR3 reads CASRSQGAGNQPQHF. CDR3 coding DNA: TGTGCCAGCAGATCACAGGGGGCCGGAAATCAGCCCCAGCATTTT.

CDR3 in amino acids: CASSFHLQGVDEKLFF. As DNA, the CDR3 is TGTGCCAGCAGCTTCCACTTACAGGGAGTGGATGAAAAACTGTTTTTT. This chain uses TRBV7-9 with TRBJ1-4; possible D gene TRBD1, 6 bases. Deletions cut 3 bases from V and 6 bases from J, with 17 bases between. The germline CDR1 and CDR2 sequences are SEHNR and FQNEAQ (reference sequence). The CDR3 sequence is 16 residues long.

The chain couples TRBV19 to TRBJ1-1; no reliable D call. This CDR3 comprises 15 residues. V was shortened by 2 bases and J by 0 bases, with 10 bases between the two germline ends. Per the germline V gene, CDR1 is LNHDA and CDR2 is SQIVND (reference sequence). In DNA form, the CDR3 reads TGTGCCAGTAGTATATCTCGGGGTCTGAACACTGAAGCTTTCTTT. It yields the protein CASSISRGLNTEAFF.

The V gene is TRBV5-1, the J gene TRBJ1-1; weak D call: TRBD1 (5 bases). The CDR3 is 14 residues long. Germline CDR1 reads SGHRS; CDR2 reads YFSETQ. The ends were cut back, 2 bases at V and 0 bases at J, with 8 bases in the middle. CDR3 sequence reads: CASSLGGVNTEAFF. The CDR3 region has the DNA TGCGCCAGCAGCTTAGGAGGGGTGAACACTGAAGCTTTCTTT.

V and J are TRBV27 and TRBJ2-7; TRBD1 aligns across 8 bases. CDR3 length equals 14 residues. Germline assignment: CDR1 MNHEY and CDR2 SMNVEV (reference sequence). Trimming at V came to 6 bases and at J to 3 bases, leaving 7 bases not matched to a gene. CDR3 loop: CASSPRGPYYEQYF. The CDR3 DNA reads TGTGCCAGCAGCCCCAGGGGGCCCTACTACGAGCAGTACTTC.

This sequence joins TRBV7-2 and TRBJ2-1, with 14 bases that match TRBD2. Germline CDR1 and CDR2: SGHTA and FQGNSA. The CDR3 spans 17 residues. J was trimmed by 7 bases and V by 0 bases; bases with no gene match: 5. This CDR3 reads CASSLAGLAGAGNEQFF. The DNA of the CDR3 is TGTGCCAGCAGCTTAGCGGGACTAGCGGGAGCAGGGAATGAGCAGTTCTTC. Filled out from reference TRBV7-2 and TRBJ2-1, the complete variable domain reads GAGVSQSPSNKVTEKGKDVELRCDPISGHTALYWYRQSLGQGLEFLIYFQGNSAPDKSGLPSDRFSAERTGGSVSTLTIQRTQQEDSAVYLCASSLAGLAGAGNEQFFGPGTRLTVL.

This sequence joins TRBV5-6 and TRBJ2-5, with D possibly TRBD2 on 5 matching bases. Germline assignment: CDR1 SGHDT and CDR2 YYEEEE. The V gene lost 4 bases and the J gene lost 1 base, with 14 bases spanning the gap. The CDR3 runs to 15 residues. The CDR3 nucleotides read TGTGCCAGCAGCCCGGCGGCGGGCAGCCAAGAGACCCAGTACTTC. Translating gives CASSPAAGSQETQYF.

The rearrangement joins TRBV30 to TRBJ1-2; D is perhaps TRBD1 (5 bases). The germline CDR1 and CDR2 sequences are GTSNPN and SVGIG (reference sequence). With 2 bases removed from V and 0 bases from J, the gap between germline ends came to 16 bases. The CDR3 has 16 amino acids. The CDR3 reads CAWSFTGGAANYGYTF. The CDR3 DNA sequence: TGTGCCTGGAGTTTCACCGGAGGGGCTGCTAACTATGGCTACACCTTC.

The chain joins TRBV5-4 to TRBJ1-1; D uncertain. V lost 0 bases and J lost 0, with 12 bases in between. The CDR3 totals 16 residues. The germline CDR1 and CDR2 sequences are SGHNT and YYREEE (reference sequence). DNA for the CDR3: TGTGCCAGCAGCTTGGGTGGGCGAGGGATGAACACTGAAGCTTTCTTT. It is translated as CASSLGGRGMNTEAFF.

V and J are TRBV5-1 and TRBJ2-7; D is possibly TRBD2 (5 bases). Germline CDR1 reads SGHRS; CDR2 reads YFSETQ. V shed 4 bases and J shed 6 bases, with 14 bases lying between them. There are 13 residues in the CDR3. CDR3 amino acids: CASSADLRVEQYF. Written as DNA, the CDR3 is TGCGCCAGCAGCGCTGACTTGAGGGTCGAGCAGTACTTC.

The CDR3 sequence is CASSNSATGGGWEQYF. Here the CDR3 DNA reads TGTGCCAGCAGCAACTCCGCCACAGGGGGAGGATGGGAGCAGTACTTC. The gene calls are TRBV7-9 and TRBJ2-7; TRBD1 agrees at 8 bases. CDR3 length: 16 amino acids. J gave up 7 bases and V 5 bases, and 16 bases lay outside the gene matches. Germline-derived CDR1 and CDR2 are SEHNR and FQNEAQ (reference sequence).

The J gene is TRBJ1-1, the V gene TRBV28, with D possibly TRBD1 on 5 matching bases. V dropped 3 bases and J dropped 3 bases, with 11 bases sitting between them. Germline CDR1 and CDR2: MDHEN and SYDVKM. CDR3 size: 14 residues. CDR3 sequence reads: CASSLEGRDTEAFF. In DNA, the CDR3 is TGTGCCAGCAGTTTGGAGGGCAGGGACACTGAAGCTTTCTTT.

The chain uses TRBV7-9 and TRBJ2-3; 9 bases are a match to TRBD2. Germline CDR1 and CDR2: SEHNR and FQNEAQ (reference sequence). With V trimmed by 8 bases and J by 6 bases, 12 bases remained unmatched. This CDR3 region has 15 residues. CDR3: CASSRGAGGSDTQYF. The CDR3 coding sequence is TGTGCCAGCTCCCGGGGAGCGGGAGGATCCGATACGCAGTATTTT.

The rearrangement links TRBV4-1 to TRBJ2-7; a weak D match, TRBD1 (6 bases). CDR3 length: 15 residues. The V end was cut by 1 base, the J end by 3 bases, with 13 bases between. The germline CDR1 and CDR2 sequences are MGHRA and YSYEKL. The CDR3 DNA reads as TGCGCCAGCAGCCAAGTATTTGGACAGATCTACGAGCAGTACTTC. It encodes CASSQVFGQIYEQYF.

The rearrangement links TRBV19 to TRBJ2-7; TRBD2 agrees at 14 bases. CDR3 size: 16 residues. CDR1 is LNHDA, CDR2 SQIVND, per germline (reference sequence). The V segment lost 4 bases and the J segment 4 bases; nucleotides outside the gene matches: 6. The CDR3 region is CASSKTGTSGSYEQYF. The CDR3 region has the DNA TGTGCCAGTAGTAAAACCGGGACTAGCGGGAGTTACGAGCAGTACTTC.